This T cell receptor (beta chain) was identified during a study of long-term antiretroviral therapy in people with HIV. The ends were cut back, 4 bases at V and 5 bases at J, with 14 bases in the middle. Germline lookup yields CDR1 MNHEY and CDR2 SVGAGI. The CDR3 length is 14 residues. Every donor contributed at least one pre-ART and at least two post-ART PBMC samples. Samples were assayed with immunoSEQ v3.0 at survey level. Clones were sequenced by immunoSEQ multiplex PCR, and TCRdb holds only the in-frame ones, with some missing. The profile shows tens of thousands of clones, 88% of them singletons.

The chain has TRBV6-5 and TRBJ1-1; tentative D call: TRBD1 (6 bases). Sequencing used unsorted PBMCs, obtained 2.3 years after starting antiretroviral therapy. The sequence was obtained from a man aged 55 to 69 with HIV. The CDR3, as DNA: TGTGCCAGCAGTTGGATCGGGGGCCGAACTGAAGCTTTCTTT. Its translation is CASSWIGGRTEAFF.